This T cell receptor beta chain was observed in a study of blood T cell repertoires in COVID-19. The overall study: From the United States, Italy and Spain came samples of acute and convalescent COVID-19. T cells, B-cell-depleted T cells, or PBMCs provided the cDNA or gDNA that served as material.

As originally analysed: It was from reference gene primer amplification that nucleated cell counts were estimated. Measured with immunoSEQ multiplex PCR; TCRdb has only the in-frame clones, and not every one. V, J and clone size are those of that table, while D and trimming were read from the DNA. The sample carries some 360,000 clones, about 89% recorded once. The source of this sequence is an older woman with COVID-19, enrolled during active disease. The specimen was peripheral blood.

CDR3 DNA sequence: TGTGCCAGCAGCCCAAACGGCGGGGTACAAGAGACCCAGTACTTC. Protein sequence: CASSPNGGVQETQYF. V and J are TRBV7-9 and TRBJ2-5; D might be TRBD2 (6 bases). Trimming stripped 5 bases from V and 2 bases from J, with 15 bases between. CDR3 size: 15 residues. CDR1 and CDR2 from the germline V gene are SEHNR and FQNEAQ (reference sequence).